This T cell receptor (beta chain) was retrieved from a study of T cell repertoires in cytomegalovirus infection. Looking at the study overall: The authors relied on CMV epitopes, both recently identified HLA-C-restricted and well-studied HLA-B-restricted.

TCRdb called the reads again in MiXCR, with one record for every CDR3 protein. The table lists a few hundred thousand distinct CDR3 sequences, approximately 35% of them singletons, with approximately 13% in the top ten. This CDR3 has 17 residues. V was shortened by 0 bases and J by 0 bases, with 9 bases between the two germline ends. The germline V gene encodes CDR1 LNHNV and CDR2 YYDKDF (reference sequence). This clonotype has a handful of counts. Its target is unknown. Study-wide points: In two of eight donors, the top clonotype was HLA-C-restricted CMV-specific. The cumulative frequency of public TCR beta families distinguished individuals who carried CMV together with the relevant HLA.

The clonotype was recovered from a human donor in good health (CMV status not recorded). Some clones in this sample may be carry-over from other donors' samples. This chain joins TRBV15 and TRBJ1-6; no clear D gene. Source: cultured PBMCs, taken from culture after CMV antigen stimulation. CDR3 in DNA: TGTGCCACCAGCAGAGAGATAGCGAGCTCCTATAATTCACCCCTCCACTTT. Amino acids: CATSREIASSYNSPLHF.